This TCR beta chain stems from a study of Graves' ophthalmopathy and Graves' hyperthyroidism. This CDR3 spans 14 amino acids. Germline V CDR1 and CDR2: SEHNR, FQNEAQ (reference sequence). V was trimmed by 5 bases and J by 5 bases, leaving 13 bases between them. Isolation of PBMCs was performed using roughly 10 ml of fresh peripheral blood. This clonotype came up a few times. Its specificity is not known. Amplification from RNA transcripts yielded the TCR beta CDR3 regions. HTBI primers served in a first-round RT-PCR, which a second-round multiplex PCR followed. TCRdb re-called the multiplex PCR reads with MiXCR, one entry per CDR3 protein. Of about 740,000 distinct CDR3 sequences in the sample, 40% were seen once. General observations from the study: Appearing in blood as well were most expanded thyroid clonotypes above 0.001 frequency.

Sequenced sample: peripheral blood. This clonotype originated in an adult man with Graves' ophthalmopathy. The rearrangement joins TRBV7-9 to TRBJ1-5; tentatively, D is TRBD1 (5 bases). The CDR3 DNA reads as TGTGCCAGCAGCATCCCAATAGGGGATCAGCCCCAGCATTTT. Its protein is CASSIPIGDQPQHF.